The present T cell receptor beta chain was sequenced within a study of shared clonotypes between healthy human individuals. Findings and caveats of the study: A generally larger estimated richness was seen in naive subsets than in memory subsets. An anticipated effect of sequencing depth on clonotype sharing among donors was recognized.

The table came from immunoSEQ multiplex PCR; TCRdb's copy has only in-frame clones and leaves some out. Seen here are roughly 2.2 million clones, 93% observed once, and the top ten hold 0.39%. About this clone itself: Its antigen is still unknown.

This sequence originates from a man between 18 and 35 years old in good health. Some clones in this sample may be carry-over from other donors' samples. Sequenced sample: naive CD4+ T cells from PBMCs. Subset: CD45RA+ positively selected.

For the CDR3, the DNA is TGCGCCAGCAGCTCGGGACAGGGGGCCTCCGAGCAGTACTTC. Amino acids: CASSSGQGASEQYF. The chain has TRBV5-1 and TRBJ2-7, with 12 bases matching TRBD1. The CDR3 length is 14 residues. V dropped 3 bases and J dropped 6; count of bases not matched to a gene: 4. The germline CDR1 and CDR2 sequences are SGHRS and YFSETQ.